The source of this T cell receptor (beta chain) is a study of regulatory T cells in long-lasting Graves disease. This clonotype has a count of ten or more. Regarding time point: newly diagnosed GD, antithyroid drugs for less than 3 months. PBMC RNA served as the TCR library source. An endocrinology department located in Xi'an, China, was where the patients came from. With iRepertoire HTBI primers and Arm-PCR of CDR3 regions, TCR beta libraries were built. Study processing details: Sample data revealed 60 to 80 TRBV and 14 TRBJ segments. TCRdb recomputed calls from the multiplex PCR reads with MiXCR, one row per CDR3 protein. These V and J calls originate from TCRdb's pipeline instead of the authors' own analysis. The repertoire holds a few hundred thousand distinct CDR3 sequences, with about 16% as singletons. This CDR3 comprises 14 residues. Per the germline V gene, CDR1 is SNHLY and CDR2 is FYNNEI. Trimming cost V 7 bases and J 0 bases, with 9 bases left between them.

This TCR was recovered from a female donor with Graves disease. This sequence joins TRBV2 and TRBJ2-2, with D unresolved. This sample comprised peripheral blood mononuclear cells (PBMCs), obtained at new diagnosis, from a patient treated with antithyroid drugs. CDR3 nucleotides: TGTGCCAGCAATAGATATACGAACACCGGGGAGCTGTTTTTT. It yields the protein CASNRYTNTGELFF.